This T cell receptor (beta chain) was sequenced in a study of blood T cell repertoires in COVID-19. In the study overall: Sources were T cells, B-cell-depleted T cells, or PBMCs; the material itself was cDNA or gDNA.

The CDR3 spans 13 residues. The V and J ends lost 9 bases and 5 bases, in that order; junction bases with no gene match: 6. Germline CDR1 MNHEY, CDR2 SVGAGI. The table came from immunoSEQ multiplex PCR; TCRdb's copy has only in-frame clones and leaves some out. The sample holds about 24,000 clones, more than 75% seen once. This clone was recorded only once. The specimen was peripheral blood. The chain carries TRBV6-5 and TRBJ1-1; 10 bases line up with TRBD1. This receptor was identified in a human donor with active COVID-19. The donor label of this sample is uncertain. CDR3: CASIPGQGTEAFF. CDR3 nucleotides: TGTGCCAGTATACCGGGACAGGGGACTGAAGCTTTCTTT.